Reported below is one T cell receptor beta chain. Source study methods: Amplification with reference gene primers provided the estimates of nucleated cell counts. The assay was immunoSEQ multiplex PCR, and TCRdb's table has in-frame clones only and misses some. V, J and clone size reflect that table, while D and trimming were determined from the DNA. The sample records over 450,000 clones, 75% to 90% being singletons. These data come from a study of blood T cell repertoires in COVID-19. Study information: Sources were T cells, B-cell-depleted T cells, or PBMCs; the material itself was cDNA or gDNA.

Germline V lookup: CDR1 SNHLY, CDR2 FYNNEI. The CDR3 runs 12 residues. Trimming left V 7 bases short and J 8 bases short, with 9 bases between. Seattle's cohort entered during active infection and was followed longitudinally. The rearrangement uses TRBV2 and TRBJ1-6; possible D gene TRBD1, 6 bases. The sequencing sample was made of peripheral blood. The receptor's source is a man aged 18 to 30 with COVID-19, enrolled during active disease. CDR3 sequence (DNA): TGTGCCAGCATACAGGGCGATTCACCCCTCCACTTT. Protein sequence: CASIQGDSPLHF.